The clone carrying this T cell receptor beta chain was seen many times. Its cognate antigen is unknown. RNA transcripts yielded amplified TCR beta CDR3 regions. Primed by the HTBI set, a first-round RT-PCR was run on the TCR CDR3. TCRdb re-called the multiplex PCR reads with MiXCR, one entry per CDR3 protein. The table includes around 250,000 distinct CDR3 sequences, about 14% detected once. These data belong to a study of T cells in Graves' hyperthyroidism and ophthalmopathy. General observations from the study: Most thyroid clonotypes expanded above 0.001 were also detected in blood. Before onset, ophthalmopathy was predicted by the model a median around 6 months earlier.

The CDR3 totals 14 residues. Per the germline V gene, CDR1 is SGHVS and CDR2 is FQNEAQ. The ends lost 5 bases at V and 7 bases at J; junction bases unmatched: 6. Sequencing was done on a sample of blood. The chain joins TRBV7-8 to TRBJ1-4, with TRBD1 matching 8 bases. This TCR was sampled from a woman aged 35 to 49 with Graves' hyperthyroidism that later progressed to Graves' ophthalmopathy. CDR3 sequence: CASSPPGGGEKLFF. The CDR3 DNA reads as TGTGCCAGCAGCCCCCCAGGGGGCGGTGAAAAACTGTTTTTT.